The next 32 T cell receptor beta chains were all read from a single sample in a study of vaccination effects on CD4 cells after COVID-19. Data came from immunoSEQ multiplex PCR; TCRdb stores just in-frame clones and leaves some out. The table shows tens of thousands of clones, with roughly 76% occurring only once. No antigen has been assigned to these receptors. Expansion with viral peptide pools was applied to antigen-specific CD4+ T cells by the ViraFEST assay prior to sequencing. Upon completion of 10 to 11 days in culture, CD4+ T cells were isolated. All vaccine recipients tested negative for nucleocapsid antibodies and had never contracted SARS-CoV-2 infection. The source material was CD4+ T cells from PBMCs cultured with SARS-CoV-2 spike peptides, sampled before COVID-19 vaccination. The receptors come from a human donor who received a COVID-19 vaccine.

This clone was counted a few times. V usage is TRBV19 and J usage is TRBJ1-1; D unresolved. Looked up from germline, CDR1 is LNHDA and CDR2 is SQIVND (reference sequence). The V gene lost 1 base and the J gene lost 2 bases, with 8 bases spanning the gap. The CDR3 covers 14 residues. DNA for the CDR3: TGTGCCAGTAGTATAGTGGGGATTAACACTGAAGCTTTCTTT. This sequence encodes CASSIVGINTEAFF.

This clone came up once. J is TRBJ2-1 and V is TRBV29-1; TRBD2 is a possible D gene (5 bases). V lost 5 bases, J lost 6 bases, and 14 bases lay in between. There are 13 residues in the CDR3. Per the germline V gene, CDR1 is SQVTM and CDR2 is ANQGSEA. CDR3 amino acids: CSVTAHRGNEQFF. CDR3 coding DNA: TGCAGCGTTACGGCTCACCGGGGCAATGAGCAGTTCTTC.

The chain links TRBV19 to TRBJ1-4; D may be TRBD1 (6 bases). Germline values: CDR1 LNHDA, CDR2 SQIVND (reference sequence). V shed 10 bases and J shed 0 bases, with 15 bases lying between them. This CDR3 has 15 amino acids. The CDR3, as DNA: TGTGCCACCGGACAGTTCTTTGCAACTAATGAAAAACTGTTTTTT. Its protein product is CATGQFFATNEKLFF.

The V gene is TRBV28, the J gene TRBJ1-5, with D possibly matching TRBD1 (5 bases). Germline V lookup: CDR1 MDHEN, CDR2 SYDVKM. V dropped 5 bases and J dropped 7 bases, with 15 bases sitting between them. This CDR3 has 14 amino acids. The CDR3 sequence is CASSKLDRSQPQHF. The CDR3 region has the DNA TGTGCCAGCAGTAAATTAGACAGATCCCAGCCCCAGCATTTT.

The rearrangement joins TRBV6-2 or TRBV6-3 to TRBJ1-6, with no clear D. Between the trimmed V and J ends, which lost 2 bases and 5 bases, there was a span of 10 bases. CDR1 and CDR2 from the germline V gene are MNHEY and SVGEGT. The CDR3 covers 15 residues. In DNA, the CDR3 is TGTGCCAGCAGTTACGTTTCGGGAAATAATTCACCCCTCCACTTT. Residues: CASSYVSGNNSPLHF.

The genes are TRBV29-1 and TRBJ2-5; D uncertain. The CDR3 contains 11 residues. Trimming removed 7 bases from V and 5 bases from J, with 11 bases in between. The germline V gene has CDR1 SQVTM and CDR2 ANQGSEA. CDR3 sequence (DNA): TGCAGCGCTGGACCCGGGGAGACCCAGTACTTC. Translated, it gives CSAGPGETQYF.

J is TRBJ1-6 and V is TRBV6-7; D gene uncertain. TRBV6-7 counts as an open reading frame of uncertain function. CDR3 size: 15 residues. Trimming shortened V by 4 bases and J by 10 bases, and 17 bases separated the two germline ends. The CDR3 nucleotides read TGTGCCAGCAGTTCCCTCCTACACCCCGGCTCACCCCTCCACTTT. As protein: CASSSLLHPGSPLHF.

The chain carries TRBV19 and TRBJ2-2, with a possible D match to TRBD1 (6 bases). CDR1 LNHDA and CDR2 SQIVND come from the germline V gene (reference sequence). The CDR3 has 16 amino acids. The V end was cut by 7 bases, the J end by 3 bases, with 18 bases between. CDR3 region: CASISLRTEYTGELFF. The CDR3 bases are TGTGCCAGTATCTCTTTGCGGACAGAGTACACCGGGGAGCTGTTTTTT.

The rearrangement uses TRBV9 and TRBJ1-4, with a tentative D call TRBD1 (6 bases). The V gene lost 3 bases and the J gene lost 7 bases, with 13 bases spanning the gap. The CDR3 covers 14 residues. Germline CDR1 reads SGDLS; CDR2 reads YYNGEE. CDR3 region: CASSEGGRGEKLFF. In DNA form, the CDR3 reads TGTGCCAGCAGCGAGGGGGGAAGGGGTGAAAAACTGTTTTTT. Supplemented by reference TRBV9 and TRBJ1-4, the full variable domain reads DSGVTQTPKHLITATGQRVTLRCSPRSGDLSVYWYQQSLDQGLQFLIQYYNGEERAKGNILERFSAQQFPDLHSELNLSSLELGDSALYFCASSEGGRGEKLFFGSGTQLSVL.

The chain joins TRBV5-1 to TRBJ1-1, with a tentative D call TRBD1 (6 bases). Germline values: CDR1 SGHRS, CDR2 YFSETQ. V was trimmed by 3 bases and J by 3 bases, leaving 18 bases between them. This CDR3 region has 16 residues. The DNA for the CDR3 is TGCGCCAGCAGCTGGACGATGGGGGCAGGGGACACTGAAGCTTTCTTT. It encodes CASSWTMGAGDTEAFF.

The chain couples TRBV3-1 (or the pseudogene TRBV3-2) to TRBJ1-6; the D gene is possibly TRBD1 (6 bases). The CDR3 runs to 15 residues. Germline-derived CDR1 and CDR2 are LGHDT and YNNKEL (reference sequence). Trimming removed 2 bases from V and 9 bases from J, with 14 bases in between. CDR3 in amino acids: CASSQRSGGGSPLHF. The CDR3 DNA follows: TGTGCCAGCAGCCAAAGGTCCGGGGGCGGTTCACCCCTCCACTTT.

This clone has only a few counts. The J gene is TRBJ1-5, the V gene TRBV4-1; D gene unclear. The germline V and J ends were trimmed by 0 bases and 7 bases, with 7 bases remaining between them. The CDR3 is 13 amino acids. Germline lookup yields CDR1 MGHRA and CDR2 YSYEKL. The CDR3 here is CASSQESHQPQHF. In DNA form, the CDR3 reads TGCGCCAGCAGCCAAGAATCCCACCAGCCCCAGCATTTT.

The chain couples TRBV6-2 or TRBV6-3 to TRBJ1-1; D call uncertain. The V end was cut by 2 bases, the J end by 3 bases, with 13 bases between. The CDR3 runs to 15 residues. Germline lookup yields CDR1 MNHEY and CDR2 SVGEGT. The CDR3 reads CASSYERYAHTEAFF. CDR3 nucleotide sequence: TGTGCCAGCAGTTACGAGAGATATGCCCACACTGAAGCTTTCTTT.

The chain carries TRBV21-1 and TRBJ2-4. TRBV21-1 is a listed pseudogene. The CDR3 runs to 16 residues. The CDR3 sequence: CASSAKGLRAKNIQYF. The CDR3 DNA sequence: TGTGCCAGCAGCGCGAAGGGTTTAAGGGCCAAAAACATTCAGTACTTC.

J is TRBJ2-3 and V is TRBV30; 7 bases match TRBD2. Germline V CDR1 and CDR2: GTSNPN, SVGIG (reference sequence). The J segment lost 6 bases and the V segment lost 5 bases, leaving 11 bases of the junction unmatched. This CDR3 comprises 14 residues. CDR3 in DNA: TGTGCCTGGTTGAGGGGCGGGAGAGGGGATACGCAGTATTTT. It translates to CAWLRGGRGDTQYF.

This rearrangement joins TRBV4-2 to TRBJ2-3; 13 bases are shared with TRBD2. Germline V gives CDR1 LGHNA, CDR2 YNFKEQ. CDR3 length: 17 residues. V shed 0 bases and J 3 bases; nucleotides not matched to a gene: 3. The CDR3 here is CASSQDRTSGRTDTQYF. CDR3 in DNA: TGTGCCAGCAGCCAAGATCGGACTAGCGGGAGAACAGATACGCAGTATTTT.

The rearrangement uses TRBV25-1 and TRBJ2-2, with 7 bases aligning to TRBD2. V shed 5 bases, J shed 6 bases, and the junction held 9 bases outside the gene matches. The CDR3 is 15 residues long. Per the germline V gene, CDR1 is MGHDK and CDR2 is SYGVNS. CDR3 sequence reads: CASSPGRGRAGELFF. The CDR3 region has the DNA TGTGCCAGCAGTCCGGGGAGGGGAAGGGCCGGGGAGCTGTTTTTT.

V usage is TRBV5-1 and J usage is TRBJ2-3, with unresolved D. Trimming pared 0 bases from V and 1 base from J, leaving 9 bases between. CDR1 is SGHRS, CDR2 YFSETQ, per germline. This CDR3 region has 15 residues. The CDR3 sequence: CASSLERPGTDTQYF. CDR3 nucleotide sequence: TGCGCCAGCAGCTTGGAGCGTCCCGGCACAGATACGCAGTATTTT.

This clone was observed a few times. The chain carries TRBV7-9 and TRBJ2-7; 11 nucleotides line up with TRBD2. The CDR3 has 15 amino acids. Germline CDR1 reads SEHNR; CDR2 reads FQNEAQ (reference sequence). J lost 3 bases, V lost 5 bases, and 6 bases had no gene match. Here the CDR3 DNA reads TGTGCCAGCAGCCCGAGGGGACTAGCGGTCTACGAGCAGTACTTC. Protein product: CASSPRGLAVYEQYF.

The V call is TRBV27, the J call TRBJ2-3; no clear D. V lost 5 bases to trimming and J lost 1 base, with 13 bases between them. The CDR3 is made up of 15 amino acids. The germline V gene encodes CDR1 MNHEY and CDR2 SMNVEV (reference sequence). CDR3 loop: CASSPLGGGTDTQYF. The CDR3 coding sequence is TGTGCCAGCAGTCCCCTTGGTGGGGGCACAGATACGCAGTATTTT.

The V and J genes are TRBV10-3 and TRBJ2-7; 9 positions match TRBD1. The CDR3 sequence is 14 residues long. V was clipped by 5 bases and J by 5 bases; unmatched bases: 7. The germline CDR1 and CDR2 sequences are ENHRY and SYGVKD. The CDR3 here is CAISTVGQGNEQYF. The CDR3 nucleotides read TGTGCCATCAGTACGGTCGGACAGGGGAACGAGCAGTACTTC.

This clone was observed a handful of times. The V gene is TRBV5-4, the J gene TRBJ1-2, with TRBD1 identical over 8 bases. This CDR3 contains 17 residues. The J segment lost 8 bases and the V segment lost 0 bases, leaving 15 bases of the junction unmatched. The germline V gene has CDR1 SGHNT and CDR2 YYREEE (reference sequence). CDR3 in DNA: TGTGCCAGCAGCTTGGGGGCAGGGGGCCCCGTTTCTATAGGCTACACCTTC. It yields the protein CASSLGAGGPVSIGYTF.

The rearrangement uses TRBV9 and TRBJ2-2; 9 nucleotides line up with TRBD2. Germline V gene data show CDR1 as SGDLS and CDR2 as YYNGEE. With V trimmed by 5 bases and J by 8 bases, 10 bases remained unmatched. CDR3 length: 15 residues. The CDR3 protein is CASRRGLAPSGELFF. The CDR3 DNA reads TGTGCCAGCAGAAGGGGACTAGCCCCCTCAGGGGAGCTGTTTTTT.

This clone was observed once. V gene TRBV5-1 combines with J gene TRBJ2-3; TRBD2 matches at 10 bases. CDR1 SGHRS and CDR2 YFSETQ come from the germline V gene. The J segment lost 1 base and the V segment lost 0 bases, leaving 11 bases of the junction unmatched. The CDR3 consists of 19 residues. The CDR3 here is CASSLGALAGAWGTDTQYF. In DNA form, the CDR3 reads TGCGCCAGCAGCTTGGGCGCCCTAGCGGGAGCATGGGGCACAGATACGCAGTATTTT.

The chain employs TRBV5-1 and TRBJ1-5; D gene unclear. Germline values: CDR1 SGHRS, CDR2 YFSETQ. The CDR3 totals 15 residues. Trimming left V 0 bases short and J 9 bases short, with 16 bases between. This CDR3 is CASSLAGTQGTPQHF. The DNA for the CDR3 is TGCGCCAGCAGCTTGGCCGGAACCCAAGGCACGCCCCAGCATTTT.

The chain is built from TRBV12-5 and TRBJ1-1, with a possible D match to TRBD1 (5 bases). Trimming removed 0 bases at V and 1 base at J, with 9 bases between. Germline V gene sequence: CDR1 LGHNT, CDR2 FRNRAP. CDR3 length: 15 residues. The CDR3 DNA follows: TGTGCTAGTGGTTTGGTATTGAGGGGGAACACTGAAGCTTTCTTT. This codes for CASGLVLRGNTEAFF.

The rearrangement uses TRBV12-3 or TRBV12-4 and TRBJ1-1, with unresolved D. This CDR3 comprises 13 residues. The germline V and J ends were trimmed by 3 bases and 2 bases, with 7 bases remaining between them. The CDR3 sequence is CASSFFGNTEAFF. For the CDR3, the DNA is TGTGCCAGCAGTTTTTTCGGAAACACTGAAGCTTTCTTT.

The rearrangement uses TRBV19 and TRBJ1-1, with TRBD1 matching over 7 bases. J was trimmed by 10 bases and V by 8 bases; bases with no gene match: 4. CDR3 length: 10 amino acids. CDR1 and CDR2 (germline): LNHDA, SQIVND (reference sequence). CDR3 residues: CASGRQGAFF. CDR3 nucleotides: TGTGCCAGTGGGCGACAGGGAGCTTTCTTT.

This sequence joins TRBV7-8 and TRBJ1-6, with unresolved D. In germline, CDR1 is SGHVS, CDR2 FQNEAQ. This CDR3 region has 15 residues. Deletions cut 5 bases from V and 7 bases from J, with 15 bases between. The CDR3 nucleotides are TGTGCCAGCAGCCCCGGGTCTTCTGTGAATTCACCCCTCCACTTT. Translation: CASSPGSSVNSPLHF.

The genes are TRBV15 and TRBJ1-2, with D hard to call. The CDR3 is made up of 13 amino acids. The ends were cut back, 5 bases at V and 3 bases at J, with 10 bases in the middle. The germline gives CDR1 LNHNV, CDR2 YYDKDF (reference sequence). As DNA, the CDR3 is TGTGCCACCAGCCCGAGTTATGACTATGGCTACACCTTC. Amino acid sequence: CATSPSYDYGYTF.

CDR3 residues: CASSPRLAGGYEQYF. In DNA, the CDR3 is TGTGCCAGCAGCCCCAGACTAGCGGGAGGGTACGAGCAGTACTTC. The J gene is TRBJ2-7, the V gene TRBV2; 14 bases map to TRBD2. Germline V lookup: CDR1 SNHLY, CDR2 FYNNEI. V shed 6 bases and J 4 bases; nucleotides not matched to a gene: 5. The length of the CDR3 is 15 residues.

V gene TRBV28 combines with J gene TRBJ2-1, with TRBD2 matching over 11 bases. The V segment lost 6 bases and the J segment 5 bases; nucleotides outside the gene matches: 18. Germline-derived CDR1 and CDR2 are MDHEN and SYDVKM. The CDR3 has 19 amino acids. This chain's CDR3 is CASSRWAGLAGGRDNEQFF. DNA of the CDR3: TGTGCCAGCAGCCGATGGGCCGGGCTAGCGGGAGGACGGGACAATGAGCAGTTCTTC. Supplemented by reference TRBV28 and TRBJ2-1, the full variable domain reads DVKVTQSSRYLVKRTGEKVFLECVQDMDHENMFWYRQDPGLGLRLIYFSYDVKMKEKGDIPEGYSVSREKKERFSLILESASTNQTSMYLCASSRWAGLAGGRDNEQFFGPGTRLTVL.